This T cell receptor (beta chain) was recorded in a study of cytomegalovirus exposure and HLA in healthy donors. The PCR contained 60 Vbeta and 13 Jbeta primers. Some clones are missing from TCRdb's copy, which holds only in-frame ones; the method was immunoSEQ multiplex PCR. The sample holds around 150,000 clones, around 75% seen once. This CDR3 is 15 amino acids long. Germline V gene lookup returns CDR1 SGHRS and CDR2 YFSETQ. V dropped 4 bases and J dropped 9; count of bases not matched to a gene: 10. Material: PBMCs. The V gene is TRBV5-1, the J gene TRBJ1-6, with 7 bases identical to TRBD1. The TCR sequence derives from a woman aged 40 to 50 in good health and CMV-seronegative. CDR3 residues: CASSPRQGGGSPLHF. The CDR3 DNA reads as TGCGCCAGCAGCCCCCGACAGGGAGGTGGTTCACCCCTCCACTTT. Looking up the rest from reference TRBV5-1 and TRBJ1-6 gives the full variable domain: KAGVTQTPRYLIKTRGQQVTLSCSPISGHRSVSWYQQTPGQGLQFLFEYFSETQRNKGNFPGRFSGRQFSNSRSEMNVSTLELGDSALYLCASSPRQGGGSPLHFGNGTRLTVT.